This is a list of T cell receptor beta chains from one sample in a study of blood T cell repertoires in COVID-19. Some clones are missing from TCRdb's copy, which holds only in-frame ones; the method was immunoSEQ multiplex PCR. The table has tens of thousands of clones, approximately 76% seen once; the top ten hold roughly 15%. Sequencing was carried out using peripheral blood. These TCRs come from a man aged 65-85 years with active or convalescent COVID-19. The CDR3 runs from the conserved cysteine through the conserved F or W. A D gene is named only where the DNA matches it firmly. The size field is filled for only some rows; it gives once, few, many or a size class.

clone_size	v_call	d_call	j_call	cdr3_aa	cdr3_nt
.	TRBV28	TRBD1	TRBJ1-1	CASSPRDRGLWTEAFF	TGTGCCAGCAGTCCCCGGGACAGGGGGCTGTGGACTGAAGCTTTCTTT
.	TRBV6-6	.	TRBJ2-5	CASTFGLSSTQYF	TGTGCCAGCACTTTTGGACTCTCCTCGACCCAGTACTTC
once	TRBV9	TRBD2	TRBJ2-3	CASSAVRLAGPPTDTQYF	TGTGCCAGCAGCGCCGTTCGACTAGCGGGGCCTCCCACAGATACGCAGTATTTT
.	TRBV7-3	.	TRBJ2-3	CASSYDSYTDTQYF	TGTGCCAGCAGCTATGATAGTTATACAGATACGCAGTATTTT
.	TRBV6-1	.	TRBJ2-7	CASSEQGGEQYF	TGTGCCAGCAGTGAACAGGGTGGCGAGCAGTACTTC
once	TRBV24-1	TRBD1	TRBJ2-1	CATSDKGQGPYNEQFF	TGTGCCACCAGTGACAAAGGACAGGGCCCCTACAATGAGCAGTTCTTC
.	TRBV7-2	.	TRBJ2-2	CASSLNGGNTGELFF	TGTGCCAGCAGCTTAAACGGGGGTAACACCGGGGAGCTGTTTTTT
.	TRBV6-2/TRBV6-3	TRBD1	TRBJ1-1	CASSSPHGQGGTEAFF	TGTGCCAGCAGTTCACCTCACGGTCAGGGGGGCACTGAAGCTTTCTTT
.	TRBV29-1	.	TRBJ1-2	CSVYGTTNYGYTF	TGCAGCGTTTACGGGACTACTAACTATGGCTACACCTTC
.	TRBV5-4	.	TRBJ2-5	CASSQQTGGQPPQYF	TGTGCCAGCAGCCAGCAGACGGGGGGACAACCCCCCCAGTACTTC
.	TRBV5-4	TRBD1	TRBJ1-4	CASSPDRVVGVKEKLFF	TGTGCCAGCAGCCCAGACAGGGTCGTTGGTGTGAAGGAAAAACTGTTTTTT
.	TRBV11-2	.	TRBJ2-3	CASSPVGGVKTDTQYF	TGTGCCAGCAGCCCTGTTGGCGGGGTAAAGACAGATACGCAGTATTTT
.	TRBV19	.	TRBJ1-2	CASSIVGINYGYTF	TGTGCCAGTAGTATAGTCGGGATTAACTATGGCTACACCTTC